These 14 T cell receptor beta chains originate from one sample sequenced in a study of T cell changes during pregnancy in multiple sclerosis. The data were produced by immunoSEQ multiplex PCR, yet TCRdb's version contains in-frame clones alone and is incomplete. Here the sample spans tens of thousands of clones, 90% being singletons. The sequences come from CD8+ T cells from peripheral blood mononuclear cells, collected in the second trimester of pregnancy. The receptors were sampled from a female donor with multiple sclerosis, enrolled in a pregnancy study.

This chain's CDR3 is CASSVGTGINQPQHF. The CDR3 bases are TGTGCCAGCAGCGTAGGTACGGGGATCAATCAGCCCCAGCATTTT. V usage is TRBV9 and J usage is TRBJ1-5; D gene unclear. This CDR3 has 15 amino acids. The germline CDR1 and CDR2 sequences are SGDLS and YYNGEE. V lost 0 bases and J 3 bases, leaving 10 bases between the germline ends.

This clone was detected only a few times. The CDR3 is CASSLADPGTGGNEQFF. The CDR3 bases are TGCGCCAGCAGCTTGGCCGACCCCGGGACAGGGGGAAATGAGCAGTTCTTC. V and J are TRBV5-1 and TRBJ2-1, with TRBD1 matching over 11 bases. This CDR3 has 17 amino acids. Germline V gene sequence: CDR1 SGHRS, CDR2 YFSETQ. Trimming at V came to 0 bases and at J to 7 bases, leaving 9 bases not matched to a gene.

This clone was recorded a few times. This chain joins TRBV19 and TRBJ1-5; a weak D match, TRBD1 (5 bases). The CDR3 has 13 residues. V shed 3 bases and J shed 6 bases, with 9 bases lying between them. Germline values: CDR1 LNHDA, CDR2 SQIVND (reference sequence). Here the CDR3 reads CASSMQGLQPQHF. The CDR3 nucleotides are TGTGCCAGTAGTATGCAGGGCCTTCAGCCCCAGCATTTT.

V is TRBV19 and J is TRBJ1-1; 11 positions agree with TRBD1. Germline V CDR1 and CDR2: LNHDA, SQIVND (reference sequence). V gave up 4 bases and J gave up 2 bases; unmatched junction bases: 6. The CDR3 loop spans 16 amino acids. CDR3 amino acids: CASSTRTGGINTEAFF. In nucleotides, the CDR3 is TGTGCCAGTAGTACCCGGACAGGGGGCATTAACACTGAAGCTTTCTTT.

The chain combines TRBV6-1 with TRBJ2-2, with 8 nucleotides matching TRBD1. Germline V gene sequence: CDR1 MNHNS, CDR2 SASEGT. The CDR3 spans 13 residues. Losses at the gene ends were 5 bases for V and 6 bases for J; bases not matched to a gene: 2. CDR3 bases: TGTGCCAGCAGTCACAGGGGGGCCGGGGAGCTGTTTTTT. It encodes CASSHRGAGELFF.

V gene TRBV6-4 combines with J gene TRBJ1-4; 7 nucleotides agree with TRBD1. The junction had 12 bases not matched to a gene; V was cut back by 4 bases and J by 7 bases. This CDR3 contains 16 residues. Germline assignment: CDR1 MRHNA and CDR2 SNTAGT. CDR3 sequence reads: CASSGLCISGGEKLFF. The CDR3, as DNA: TGTGCCAGCAGTGGTCTTTGTATATCAGGGGGTGAAAAACTGTTTTTT.

The V and J genes are TRBV7-9 and TRBJ2-1; weak D call: TRBD1 (6 bases). CDR3 size: 16 residues. Looked up from germline, CDR1 is SEHNR and CDR2 is FQNEAQ (reference sequence). The V and J ends lost 0 bases and 2 bases respectively, with 11 bases between them. The CDR3 DNA reads TGTGCCAGCAGCTTAGCCGGGGCAGGGGCCTACAATGAGCAGTTCTTC. This translates into CASSLAGAGAYNEQFF.

The rearrangement links TRBV11-2 to TRBJ2-1, with D uncertain. Trimming took 2 bases from V and 8 from J, leaving 7 bases between them. From germline, CDR1 is SGHAT and CDR2 FQNNGV. The CDR3 has 12 amino acids. The DNA for the CDR3 is TGTGCCAGCAGCTTAATGAGGTATGAGCAGTTCTTC. It specifies CASSLMRYEQFF. The whole variable domain, remainder taken from reference TRBV11-2 and TRBJ2-1, is EAGVAQSPRYKIIEKRQSVAFWCNPISGHATLYWYQQILGQGPKLLIQFQNNGVVDDSQLPKDRFSAERLKGVDSTLKIQPAKLEDSAVYLCASSLMRYEQFFGPGTRLTVL.

The chain is built from TRBV4-1 and TRBJ2-7; D unclear. Germline V CDR1 and CDR2: MGHRA, YSYEKL. The V end was cut by 1 base, the J end by 4 bases, with 8 bases between. This CDR3 region has 13 residues. The CDR3 sequence: CASSQVSAYEQYF. For the CDR3, the DNA is TGCGCCAGCAGCCAAGTAAGTGCGTACGAGCAGTACTTC.

The chain joins TRBV16 to TRBJ2-5, with D hard to call. Between the trimmed V and J ends, which lost 3 bases and 2 bases, there was a span of 10 bases. Germline values: CDR1 KGHSY, CDR2 FQNENV. This CDR3 is built from 14 residues. The CDR3 spells CASSHSVLQETQYF. As DNA, the CDR3 is TGTGCCAGCAGCCATTCGGTCCTTCAAGAGACCCAGTACTTC. The whole variable domain, filled in from reference TRBV16 and TRBJ2-5, reads GEEVAQTPKHLVRGEGQKAKLYCAPIKGHSYVFWYQQVLKNEFKFLISFQNENVFDETGMPKERFSAKCLPNSPCSLEIQATKLEDSAVYFCASSHSVLQETQYFGPGTRLLVL.

The chain joins TRBV7-9 to TRBJ1-1; D call uncertain. The germline V and J ends were trimmed by 1 base and 2 bases, with 11 bases remaining between them. This CDR3 is 15 amino acids long. Per the germline V gene, CDR1 is SEHNR and CDR2 is FQNEAQ (reference sequence). CDR3 loop: CASSLEGGLNTEAFF. The DNA of the CDR3 is TGTGCCAGCAGCTTAGAGGGAGGACTAAACACTGAAGCTTTCTTT.

This clone was found once. The V call is TRBV21-1, the J call TRBJ1-4; the table's TRBD1 call for D was not verified on the DNA. TRBV21-1 is noted as a pseudogene. CDR3 length: 18 amino acids. CDR3 sequence: CASSKPGQGVPVLEKLFF. The CDR3 DNA sequence: TGTGCCAGCAGCAAACCTGGACAGGGGGTACCGGTCCTTGAAAAACTGTTTTTT.

The gene calls are TRBV19 and TRBJ1-2, with TRBD1 as a possible D gene (5 bases). The V gene's germline CDR1 is LNHDA and CDR2 SQIVND (reference sequence). The CDR3 spans 17 residues. Trimming cost V 7 bases and J 8 bases, with 29 bases left between them. The chain's CDR3 is CASTPTTTAGYISGYTF. In DNA form, the CDR3 reads TGTGCCAGTACCCCAACGACGACGGCAGGGTACATTTCCGGCTACACCTTC.

The chain combines TRBV28 with TRBJ2-1; D may be TRBD1 (8 bases). Germline loops: CDR1 MDHEN, CDR2 SYDVKM. V was trimmed by 5 bases and J by 9 bases, leaving 17 bases between them. This CDR3 is 14 amino acids long. This CDR3 is CASSPTGGVGEQFF. The CDR3, as DNA: TGTGCCAGCAGTCCTACAGGGGGGGTAGGTGAGCAGTTCTTC.